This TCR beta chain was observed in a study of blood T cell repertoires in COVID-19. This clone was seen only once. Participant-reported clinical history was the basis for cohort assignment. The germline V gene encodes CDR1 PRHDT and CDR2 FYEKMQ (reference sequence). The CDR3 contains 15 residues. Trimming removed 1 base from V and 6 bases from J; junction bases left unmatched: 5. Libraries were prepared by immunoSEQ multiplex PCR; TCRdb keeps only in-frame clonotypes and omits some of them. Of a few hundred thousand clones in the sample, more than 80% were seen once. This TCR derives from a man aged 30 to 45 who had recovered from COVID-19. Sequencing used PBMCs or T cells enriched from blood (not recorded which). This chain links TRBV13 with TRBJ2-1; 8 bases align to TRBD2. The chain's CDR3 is CASSLAREGGNEQFF. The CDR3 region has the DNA TGTGCCAGCAGCTTAGCCCGGGAGGGGGGCAATGAGCAGTTCTTC.